Listed below are T cell receptor beta chains from one sample, sequenced in a study of shared clonotypes between healthy human individuals. Sequencing was performed with immunoSEQ multiplex PCR; in TCRdb, only in-frame clones are kept and a portion is missing. The table shows about 820,000 clones, with 80% to 95% occurring only once. The sample consisted of naive CD8+ T cells sorted from blood. The receptors stem from a man aged 25 to 40 in good health. CDR3s include the opening cysteine and the closing phenylalanine or tryptophan. A D gene is named only where the DNA matches it firmly.

d_gene,v_gene,j_gene,CDR3nt,CDR3aa
-,TRBV7-9,TRBJ2-7,TGTGCCAGCAGCTTACGGGGACCCTACGAGCAGTACTTC,CASSLRGPYEQYF
TRBD2,TRBV19,TRBJ2-7,TGTGCCAGTAGTATCATGGCTAGCGGCACCTACGAGCAGTACTTC,CASSIMASGTYEQYF
-,TRBV18,TRBJ2-7,TGTGCCAGCTCACCACCGTTAAGGAATCACGAGCAGTACTTC,CASSPPLRNHEQYF
-,TRBV7-9,TRBJ1-1,TGTGCCAGCAGCTACCTTAAGGACCTCGGGGCGCCTATGAACACTGAAGCTTTCTTT,CASSYLKDLGAPMNTEAFF
TRBD2,TRBV5-6,TRBJ2-7,TGTGCCAGCAGCTTGGGAGCGGGAGGACACTACGAGCAGTACTTC,CASSLGAGGHYEQYF
-,TRBV15,TRBJ2-7,TGTGCCACCAGCAGTTCTGACTCAGGGGGGCTCCACGAGCAGTACTTC,CATSSSDSGGLHEQYF
-,TRBV19,TRBJ2-7,TGTGCCAGTAGTGCCGGGAAGGGAGACTACGAGCAGTACTTC,CASSAGKGDYEQYF
-,TRBV29-1,TRBJ2-5,TGCAGCGCTTTGTACCAAGAGACCCAGTACTTC,CSALYQETQYF
TRBD1,TRBV5-8,TRBJ1-2,TGTGCCAGCAGCTTTCGAATCGACAGGGGCTATGGCTACACCTTC,CASSFRIDRGYGYTF
-,TRBV2,TRBJ2-2,TGTGCCAGCAAAGGGTCCGGGGCGGACACCGGGGAGCTGTTTTTT,CASKGSGADTGELFF
TRBD1,TRBV5-1,TRBJ2-1,TGCGCCAGCAGCTTGGAACAGGGGGCAAGAAATGAGCAGTTCTTC,CASSLEQGARNEQFF
TRBD1,TRBV28,TRBJ2-7,TGTGCCAGCAGTTGGACAGGGGGCTGGGGCGAGCAGTACTTC,CASSWTGGWGEQYF